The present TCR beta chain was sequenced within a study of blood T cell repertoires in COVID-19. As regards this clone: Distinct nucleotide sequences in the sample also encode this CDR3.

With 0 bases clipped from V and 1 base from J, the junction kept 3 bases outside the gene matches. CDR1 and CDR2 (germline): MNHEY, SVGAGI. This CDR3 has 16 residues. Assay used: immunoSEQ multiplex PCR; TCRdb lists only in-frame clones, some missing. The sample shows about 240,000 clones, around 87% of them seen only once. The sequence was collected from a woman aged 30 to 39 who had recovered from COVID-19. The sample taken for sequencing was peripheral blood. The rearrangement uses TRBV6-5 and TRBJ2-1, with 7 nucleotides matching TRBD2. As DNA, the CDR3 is TGTGCCAGCAGTTACTCCTCGGGGGGATCCTACAATGAGCAGTTCTTC. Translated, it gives CASSYSSGGSYNEQFF.